One sample yielded the 22 T cell receptor beta chains listed below, sequenced in a study of T cell repertoires in chronic hepatitis B. Assay used: immunoSEQ multiplex PCR; TCRdb lists only in-frame clones, some missing. The sample gives over 400 clones, around three quarters of which show up once; about 40% is in the top ten. The sample was total CD8+ T cells from PBMCs. These receptors all stem from a human donor with chronic hepatitis B virus infection.

The J gene is TRBJ1-2, the V gene TRBV27; TRBD1 might be the D (5 bases). With 2 bases removed from V and 4 bases from J, the gap between germline ends came to 11 bases. The germline V gene encodes CDR1 MNHEY and CDR2 SMNVEV (reference sequence). CDR3 length: 14 residues. CDR3 nucleotides: TGTGCCAGCAGTTTAAGGGGAGCGGGCTATGGCTACACCTTC. As protein: CASSLRGAGYGYTF.

J is TRBJ2-3 and V is TRBV6-1, with TRBD2 as a possible D gene (6 bases). Germline V CDR1 and CDR2: MNHNS, SASEGT. Between the trimmed V and J ends, which lost 5 bases and 2 bases, there was a span of 14 bases. The CDR3 contains 15 residues. The CDR3 DNA reads TGTGCCAGCAGTTTTAACTCGGACTACACAGATACGCAGTATTTT. Translating it yields CASSFNSDYTDTQYF.

V is TRBV9 and J is TRBJ2-1; TRBD2 aligns across 10 bases. With V trimmed by 0 bases and J by 8 bases, 8 bases remained unmatched. Germline V gives CDR1 SGDLS, CDR2 YYNGEE. The CDR3 covers 16 residues. CDR3 in DNA: TGTGCCAGCAGCGTAGGGAGCGGGAGGGCCCTGTATGAGCAGTTCTTC. It encodes CASSVGSGRALYEQFF. The variable domain in full, with the rest retrieved from reference TRBV9 and TRBJ2-1, is DSGVTQTPKHLITATGQRVTLRCSPRSGDLSVYWYQQSLDQGLQFLIQYYNGEERAKGNILERFSAQQFPDLHSELNLSSLELGDSALYFCASSVGSGRALYEQFFGPGTRLTVL.

The chain recombines TRBV27 with TRBJ1-5; D is undetermined. The germline V gene has CDR1 MNHEY and CDR2 SMNVEV (reference sequence). CDR3 size: 15 residues. Trimming cost V 5 bases and J 0 bases, with 11 bases left between them. The CDR3 is CASSPDTDSNQPQHF. Written as DNA, the CDR3 is TGTGCCAGCAGTCCAGACACCGATAGCAATCAGCCCCAGCATTTT.

The V gene is TRBV11-2, the J gene TRBJ2-7; 7 bases fit TRBD1. This CDR3 is 16 amino acids long. Germline V lookup: CDR1 SGHAT, CDR2 FQNNGV. The V segment lost 5 bases and the J segment 0 bases; nucleotides outside the gene matches: 10. In nucleotides, the CDR3 is TGTGCCAGCAGCCTGGACGGACAGGCGAGCTCCTACGAGCAGTACTTC. Amino acid sequence: CASSLDGQASSYEQYF. Looking up the rest from reference TRBV11-2 and TRBJ2-7 gives the full variable domain: EAGVAQSPRYKIIEKRQSVAFWCNPISGHATLYWYQQILGQGPKLLIQFQNNGVVDDSQLPKDRFSAERLKGVDSTLKIQPAKLEDSAVYLCASSLDGQASSYEQYFGPGTRLTVT.

The chain joins TRBV6-1 to TRBJ2-2; the match to TRBD1 covers 12 bases. V shed 4 bases, J shed 8 bases, and the junction held 11 bases outside the gene matches. Germline CDR1 reads MNHNS; CDR2 reads SASEGT. This CDR3 contains 17 residues. This CDR3 reads CASSGAGQGARSGELFF. The CDR3 DNA sequence: TGTGCCAGCAGTGGCGCGGGACAGGGGGCGCGTTCTGGGGAGCTGTTTTTT.

This clone was observed a handful of times. V and J are TRBV6-1 and TRBJ1-6, with D possibly being TRBD1 (5 bases). Germline values: CDR1 MNHNS, CDR2 SASEGT. The CDR3 totals 13 residues. V was trimmed by 3 bases and J by 5 bases, leaving 5 bases between them. The DNA of the CDR3 is TGTGCCAGCAGTGACAGGGATAATTCACCCCTCCACTTT. Protein product: CASSDRDNSPLHF.

In DNA form, the CDR3 reads TGCAGCGTTCAAGGGGTCGTAACTAGCGGATGGAAAGAGACCCAGTACTTC. Its translation is CSVQGVVTSGWKETQYF. J is TRBJ2-5 and V is TRBV29-1; 8 bases agree with TRBD2. This CDR3 region has 17 residues. V lost 5 bases and J lost 3; bases outside the gene matches: 17. Germline loops: CDR1 SQVTM, CDR2 ANQGSEA.

The V and J genes are TRBV2 and TRBJ1-2, with D unclear. Per the germline V gene, CDR1 is SNHLY and CDR2 is FYNNEI. This CDR3 is 15 amino acids long. V lost 0 bases, J lost 8 bases, and 16 bases lay in between. CDR3 coding DNA: TGTGCCAGCAGTGAAGCGCTTCGGCCCAAGATGGGCTACACCTTC. Translation: CASSEALRPKMGYTF.

This chain uses TRBV19 with TRBJ2-6; weak D call: TRBD1 (6 bases). CDR3 length: 16 amino acids. CDR1 and CDR2 from the germline V gene are LNHDA and SQIVND (reference sequence). V lost 3 bases, J lost 0 bases, and 9 bases lay in between. The CDR3 loop reads CASSMDSYSGANVLTF. CDR3 sequence (DNA): TGTGCCAGTAGTATGGACAGTTACTCTGGGGCCAACGTCCTGACTTTC.

This clone was seen just once. This rearrangement joins TRBV5-4 to TRBJ1-2; D gene ambiguous. The V and J ends lost 0 bases and 5 bases respectively, with 11 bases between them. The CDR3 totals 14 residues. The germline V gene encodes CDR1 SGHNT and CDR2 YYREEE (reference sequence). As DNA, the CDR3 is TGTGCCAGCAGCTTGGTCGGGAACCCTTATGGCTACACCTTC. This gives the protein CASSLVGNPYGYTF.

The gene calls are TRBV10-1 and TRBJ1-2; 11 nucleotides line up with TRBD1. V trimming: 5 bases; J trimming: 2 bases; junction bases outside the gene matches: 4. CDR3 size: 15 residues. Germline V CDR1 and CDR2: WNHNN, SYGVQD (reference sequence). DNA for the CDR3: TGCGCCAGCAGTTGGGACAGGGGGTCCAACTATGGCTACACCTTC. It specifies CASSWDRGSNYGYTF.

V gene TRBV15 combines with J gene TRBJ2-7; 8 bases line up with TRBD2. J lost 2 bases, V lost 2 bases, and 5 bases had no gene match. This CDR3 contains 15 residues. Germline CDR1 LNHNV, CDR2 YYDKDF (reference sequence). CDR3 nucleotide sequence: TGTGCCACCAGCAGAAAACGGGAGGGCCCCTACGAGCAGTACTTC. It encodes CATSRKREGPYEQYF.

This chain connects TRBV9 to TRBJ1-4; the match to TRBD1 covers 7 bases. The CDR3 has 14 residues. V shed 3 bases, J shed 7 bases, and the junction held 6 bases outside the gene matches. From germline, CDR1 is SGDLS and CDR2 YYNGEE. The CDR3 here is CASSETGSSEKLFF. For the CDR3, the DNA is TGTGCCAGCAGCGAGACAGGGAGTAGTGAAAAACTGTTTTTT.

The V and J genes are TRBV29-1 and TRBJ2-7, with 10 bases lining up with TRBD2. Germline CDR1 SQVTM, CDR2 ANQGSEA. The CDR3 has 14 residues. Germline trimming cut 7 bases from V and 3 bases from J; bases unmatched to any gene: 9. CDR3 in amino acids: CSAQVAGGYYEQYF. In nucleotides, the CDR3 is TGCAGCGCTCAGGTAGCGGGGGGATACTACGAGCAGTACTTC.

The J gene is TRBJ2-1, the V gene TRBV27; TRBD2 matches at 7 bases. Germline CDR1 is MNHEY and CDR2 is SMNVEV (reference sequence). V lost 5 bases to trimming and J lost 5 bases; unmatched junction nucleotides: 6. The CDR3 runs 14 residues. The CDR3, as DNA: TGTGCCAGCAGTCCCGGGACTACCGACAATGAGCAGTTCTTC. As protein: CASSPGTTDNEQFF.

The chain has TRBV5-6 and TRBJ2-1, with TRBD2 matching 8 bases. Per the germline V gene, CDR1 is SGHDT and CDR2 is YYEEEE. J lost 5 bases, V lost 4 bases, and 11 bases had no gene match. This CDR3 has 16 amino acids. Written as DNA, the CDR3 is TGTGCCAGCAGCCCCACGGGGACGGGGGGGGACAATGAGCAGTTCTTC. It specifies CASSPTGTGGDNEQFF. Full variable domain (outside the CDR3, taken from reference TRBV5-6 and TRBJ2-1): DAGVTQSPTHLIKTRGQQVTLRCSPKSGHDTVSWYQQALGQGPQFIFQYYEEEERQRGNFPDRFSGHQFPNYSSELNVNALLLGDSALYLCASSPTGTGGDNEQFFGPGTRLTVL.

The chain combines TRBV6-6 with TRBJ2-7, with 9 bases that match TRBD1. V was clipped by 5 bases and J by 3 bases; unmatched bases: 11. Germline V gives CDR1 MNHNY, CDR2 SVGAGI (reference sequence). There are 16 residues in the CDR3. The CDR3, as DNA: TGTGCCAGCAGTGGCCCGAAGGACAGGGGTAGCTACGAGCAGTACTTC. Translating gives CASSGPKDRGSYEQYF.

This sequence joins TRBV4-1 and TRBJ2-5; maybe TRBD1 (6 bases). With 3 bases removed from V and 1 base from J, the gap between germline ends came to 9 bases. CDR1 and CDR2 from the germline V gene are MGHRA and YSYEKL. This CDR3 is 14 amino acids long. The CDR3 spells CASSQGQFQETQYF. The CDR3 bases are TGCGCCAGCAGCCAGGGACAATTCCAAGAGACCCAGTACTTC.

This rearrangement joins TRBV10-2 to TRBJ1-1; D remains unclear. V was trimmed by 8 bases and J by 3 bases, leaving 16 bases between them. CDR1 is WSHSY and CDR2 is SAAADI in the germline V gene. CDR3 size: 14 residues. CDR3 bases: TGCGCCAGCTACTTTGGGGTGGGTTACACTGAAGCTTTCTTT. It translates to CASYFGVGYTEAFF.

The CDR3 bases are TGTGCCAGCAGCTCCGGGACAGGGTTTGAAAAACTGTTTTTT. As protein: CASSSGTGFEKLFF. The V and J genes are TRBV6-5 and TRBJ1-4; 9 nucleotides align to TRBD1. The CDR3 is made up of 14 amino acids. V was pared by 6 bases and J by 7 bases, with 6 bases of the junction left unmatched. Germline CDR1 reads MNHEY; CDR2 reads SVGAGI.

The V gene is TRBV29-1, the J gene TRBJ2-5, with D possibly matching TRBD1 (6 bases). Germline assignment: CDR1 SQVTM and CDR2 ANQGSEA. V was shortened by 0 bases and J by 5 bases, with 16 bases between the two germline ends. This CDR3 has 15 amino acids. CDR3 sequence: CSVEDFRIRGETQYF. Here the CDR3 DNA reads TGCAGCGTTGAAGATTTCAGGATAAGGGGGGAGACCCAGTACTTC.